Detailed here is one T cell receptor beta chain. The antigen remains undetermined. This entry is derived from a study of Ad26.COV2.S vaccination and SARS-CoV-2 variants. The study, taken as a whole, reports: A substantial breadth of spike-specific CD8+ and CD4+ T cell responses after vaccination has been reported. Placebo recipients and vaccine recipients were similar in non-spike TCR breadth. Spike-specific TCR breadth in vaccine recipients exceeded that seen in placebo recipients.

Measured with immunoSEQ multiplex PCR; TCRdb has only the in-frame clones, and not every one. Of around 380,000 clones in the sample, around nine tenths were seen once. Treatment specified: some 20 received Ad26.COV2.S at low or high dose, single or two shots; 5 received placebo; per-sample allocation not given. The samples date from day 63 after the first vaccine or placebo injection. The CDR3 totals 15 residues. The input for sequencing was peripheral blood, taken in a trial of Ad26.COV2.S vaccine versus placebo. This rearrangement joins TRBV21-1 to TRBJ2-7; no DNA check was done on the table's D call, TRBD1. TRBV21-1 constitutes a pseudogene. This receptor was obtained from a person aged 18 to 65 who received the Ad26.COV2.S COVID-19 vaccine or a placebo. CDR3 region: CASRNGTGISYEQYF. CDR3 DNA sequence: TGTGCCAGCAGGAACGGGACAGGGATCTCCTACGAGCAGTACTTC.